A selection of T cell receptor beta chains follows, all from one sample in a study of T cells after yellow fever vaccination. One entry per CDR3 protein, called by TCRdb with MiXCR from the 5' RACE reads. The sample includes approximately 610,000 distinct CDR3 sequences, roughly 17% of them seen just once. The source material was PBMCs, sampled roughly 5 days after the first yellow fever vaccination. The receptors were gathered from a man aged 18 to 29 who received the YFV17D yellow fever vaccine. The CDR3 runs from the conserved cysteine through the conserved F or W. The order of the fields is clone size, J gene, V gene, D gene, CDR3 DNA, CDR3 protein. D genes are given only for firm matches. Size tells how often a clone was seen (once, few, many) or the class of an expanded clone, and some rows leave it out.

few TRBJ1-3 TRBV5-1 - TGCGCCAGCACCAATTTCGGGGGATTCTCTGGAAACACCATATATTTT CASTNFGGFSGNTIYF
few TRBJ2-3 TRBV20-1 - TGCAGTGCTCCATCCCTTGGCGGCGGTATAGATACGCAGTATTTT CSAPSLGGGIDTQYF
- TRBJ1-1 TRBV6-5 - TGTGCCAGCAGTTCTCGATGGCAGGGAGGTACTGAAGCTTTCTTT CASSSRWQGGTEAFF
few TRBJ1-6 TRBV25-1 TRBD1 TGTGCCAGCAGTCAAGGGGGCCATTATAATTCACCCCTCCACTTT CASSQGGHYNSPLHF
once TRBJ2-4 TRBV7-9 - TGTGCCAGCAGCTCACCCCTCCGTCGAGACATTCAGTACTTC CASSSPLRRDIQYF
- TRBJ1-1 TRBV12-3/TRBV12-4 - TGTGCCAGCAGTCCCCCGGGGGCCCCGAACACTGAAGCTTTCTTT CASSPPGAPNTEAFF
few TRBJ2-7 TRBV19 TRBD2 TGTGCCAGTAGCCCTCGGTCTAGCGGGATTTACGAGCAGTACTTC CASSPRSSGIYEQYF
- TRBJ2-3 TRBV4-3 - TGCGCCAGCAGCCAGGACATAGGCACAGATACGCAGTATTTT CASSQDIGTDTQYF
- TRBJ2-7 TRBV25-1 TRBD2 TGTGCCAGCAGAAAAACCGGGACTAGCGGAGTGGAGGAGCAGTACTTC CASRKTGTSGVEEQYF
few TRBJ2-7 TRBV5-1 - TGCGCCAGCAGCTTGGGGGGTCTCTTCTACGAGCAGTACTTC CASSLGGLFYEQYF
few TRBJ2-3 TRBV29-1 TRBD2 TGCAGCGTCCTGCTAGCGGCTGCTCGCGGAGATACGCAGTATTTT CSVLLAAARGDTQYF
once TRBJ2-3 TRBV4-2 - TGTGCCAGCAGCCAAGGGGGAGGCCGGGGAAAGGCAGATACGCAGTATTTT CASSQGGGRGKADTQYF
- TRBJ2-3 TRBV5-5 TRBD2 TGTGCCAGCAGCTCGGGGACTAGCGGGGGCTACTACACAGATACGCAGTATTTT CASSSGTSGGYYTDTQYF
- TRBJ1-2 TRBV28 - TGTGCCAGCAGTGGCCGTGGGGGATATGGCTACACCTTC CASSGRGGYGYTF
- TRBJ2-1 TRBV4-2 TRBD2 TGTGCCAGCAGCCGTACTAGCGGGGGGCTCAGTGATGAGCAGTTCTTC CASSRTSGGLSDEQFF
- TRBJ1-1 TRBV5-1 - TGCGCCAGCAGCTTGGTTGGGGGCAGTTTGAACACTGAAGCTTTCTTT CASSLVGGSLNTEAFF
once TRBJ2-1 TRBV7-3 - TGTGCCAGCAGTCGGTCAGAGGGTGGGAATGAGCAGTTCTTC CASSRSEGGNEQFF
- TRBJ1-2 TRBV12-3/TRBV12-4 - TGTGCCAGCAGTTTAGTCCTCCATGGCTACACCTTC CASSLVLHGYTF
few TRBJ1-2 TRBV28 TRBD1 TGTGCCAGCAGCTCAACCAGGGGGTGGGATAACTATGGCTACACCTTC CASSSTRGWDNYGYTF
- TRBJ1-5 TRBV6-1 - TGTGCCAGCAGAAGTAGTTTCAATCAGCCCCAGCATTTT CASRSSFNQPQHF
few TRBJ2-1 TRBV29-1 - TGCAGCGTTGAAAGGTTAGCTGGGGTTGAGCAGTTCTTC CSVERLAGVEQFF
- TRBJ2-5 TRBV28 - TGTGCCAGCAGTTTCGGGATCACAGGGATGCGTGGAGAGACCCAGTACTTC CASSFGITGMRGETQYF
- TRBJ1-2 TRBV10-3 - TGTGCCATCTCCGACATTAACTATGGCTACACCTTC CAISDINYGYTF
- TRBJ1-5 TRBV10-3 - TGTGCCATCAGTGATCCGAGACTGGGGAATCAGCCCCAGCATTTT CAISDPRLGNQPQHF
few TRBJ2-7 TRBV18 - TGTGCCAGCTCACCACTCCCAGTTGCCTACGAGCAGTACTTC CASSPLPVAYEQYF
- TRBJ1-5 TRBV7-2 - TGTGCCAGCAGCTTAGAGGGCGGGGGGAGGCCCCAGCATTTT CASSLEGGGRPQHF
- TRBJ2-3 TRBV29-1 TRBD2 TGCAGCGGGACTAGCATCCCCACAGATACGCAGTATTTT CSGTSIPTDTQYF
few TRBJ1-2 TRBV3-1 TRBD1 TGTGCCAGCAGCCAAGACAGGGGGGTGAACTATGGCTACACCTTC CASSQDRGVNYGYTF
- TRBJ1-6 TRBV7-2 TRBD1 TGTGCCAGCAGCACAAGACAGGGCCGGTACTCACCCCTCCACTTT CASSTRQGRYSPLHF
- TRBJ2-7 TRBV12-3/TRBV12-4 - TGTGCCAGCAGTGTGGGGGGGCCAAACTACGAGCAGTACTTC CASSVGGPNYEQYF
- TRBJ2-6 TRBV18 - TGTGCCAGCTCACCAGTGGCAGGCCTGGGTGCTGGGGCCAACGTCCTGACTTTC CASSPVAGLGAGANVLTF
few TRBJ1-1 TRBV11-2 - TGTGCCAGCAGCTTAGGCCCGACAGCTGAAGCTTTCTTT CASSLGPTAEAFF
- TRBJ1-4 TRBV7-9 TRBD1 TGTGCCAGCAGCCCGGGACAGGGCGCTACTAATGAAAAACTGTTTTTT CASSPGQGATNEKLFF
- TRBJ2-2 TRBV4-1 - TGCGCCAGCAGCCAAGTCGGCCGACGAGGAAGGCCCAGAACCGGGGAGCTGTTTTTT CASSQVGRRGRPRTGELFF
- TRBJ1-1 TRBV9 - TGTCCCAGCAGCCAAGGGCGAGCGGGCACTGAAGCTTTCTTT CPSSQGRAGTEAFF
- TRBJ2-5 TRBV29-1 TRBD1 TGCAGCGTGACCCAGGGGGCGGGGGAGACCCAGTACTTC CSVTQGAGETQYF
few TRBJ1-1 TRBV7-9 - TGTGCCAGCAGAGGACTGGCTGAAGCTTTCTTT CASRGLAEAFF
few TRBJ1-5 TRBV19 - TGTGCCAGTAGTATAGATCAGGGGAGGACCAATCAGCCCCAGCATTTT CASSIDQGRTNQPQHF
- TRBJ1-4 TRBV5-5 TRBD1 TGTGCCAGCAGCCCGACAGGGGAAAATGAAAAACTGTTTTTT CASSPTGENEKLFF
- TRBJ2-3 TRBV18 - TGTGCCACTCAGAGGTCCACAGATACGCAGTATTTT CATQRSTDTQYF
- TRBJ2-1 TRBV4-1 TRBD2 TGCGCCAGCAGCCAAGATGTTCTGGGACTAGCGGCTTGGAATGAGCAGTTCTTC CASSQDVLGLAAWNEQFF
many TRBJ1-1 TRBV30 TRBD1 TGTGCTCGGACAGGGGGGAACACTGAAGCTTTCTTT CARTGGNTEAFF